The T cell receptor (beta chain) described here comes from a study of cytomegalovirus exposure and HLA in healthy donors. Study in general: In a previous analysis, 100 million to 140 million unique TCR beta sequences were found from 150 million to 200 million T cells.

Donors in the study were healthy people who gave bone marrow. The PCR ran on 60 Vbeta and 13 Jbeta primers. The assay was immunoSEQ multiplex PCR, and TCRdb's table has in-frame clones only and misses some. This sample has about 140,000 clones, with approximately 70% found just once. V lost 6 bases and J lost 3, with 12 bases in between. CDR3 length equals 14 residues. Germline V CDR1 and CDR2: LNHDA, SQIVND (reference sequence). The clonotype originates from a woman in her sixties in good health and CMV-seropositive. Specimen: PBMCs. This rearrangement joins TRBV19 to TRBJ1-5, with TRBD1 as a possible D gene (6 bases). CDR3 sequence (DNA): TGTGCCAGTAGGTTTCAGGGGTCCAATCAGCCCCAGCATTTT. Amino acid sequence: CASRFQGSNQPQHF.